The rows below give T cell receptor beta chains drawn from one sample of a study of cytomegalovirus exposure and HLA in healthy donors. TCRdb's table, derived via immunoSEQ multiplex PCR, lists solely in-frame clones and lacks some. The sample consists of around 150,000 clones, 77% of them appearing once. Sequenced: PBMCs. The receptors shown here come from a middle-aged woman in good health and CMV-seropositive. The conserved cysteine and the conserved F or W are not part of the CDR3 here. Size is omitted from some rows. Given values are once, few, many or a class for expanded clones.

- TRBJ2-5 TRBV9 ASSVQGAWETQY
few TRBJ1-1 TRBV5-1 ASRRQEPRTTEAF
- TRBJ2-1 TRBV9 ASSPPGTSGHNEQF
- TRBJ2-7 TRBV28 ASSTGGGEQY
- TRBJ2-7 TRBV21-1 ASSRGDKKCFYEQY
- TRBJ2-1 TRBV27 ASSSTEGTVGYNEQF
- TRBJ2-1 TRBV4-2 ASSQLADAYNEQF
few TRBJ2-3 TRBV2 ASGNLAGGGTDTQY
- TRBJ2-3 TRBV5-6 ASSPLTGRTDTQY
- TRBJ1-5 TRBV5-1 ASSFSGEGQPQH
- TRBJ1-2 TRBV16 ASSRNVQQGAYGYT
- TRBJ1-1 TRBV11-3 ASSLGQTIEAF
- TRBJ2-2 TRBV9 ASTLSGTGELF
once TRBJ1-5 TRBV2 ASRDTVSNQPQH
- TRBJ2-5 TRBV5-5 ASSSGGLAGGQETQY
once TRBJ1-1 TRBV28 ASSPGQVNTEAF
- TRBJ2-3 TRBV11-3 ASSLTPASGGVTDTQY
- TRBJ2-1 TRBV4-1 ASSQDNYNEQF
- TRBJ1-2 TRBV4-3 ASSQDGTGGDGYT
- TRBJ2-1 TRBV7-6 ASSLVYSGRAVSNEQF
- TRBJ2-3 TRBV14 ASTGQLADTQY
- TRBJ2-1 TRBV7-2 ASSHRLAGALNEQF
- TRBJ1-2 TRBV19 ASSHYYGYT
- TRBJ2-3 TRBV30 AWSVLSGGASDTQY
- TRBJ2-3 TRBV18 ASSPGTGVTDTQY
- TRBJ1-2 TRBV18 ASSPPTTGGRGYT
- TRBJ1-4 TRBV9 ASSPMGGAGNEKLF
few TRBJ1-1 TRBV5-1 ASSLASGGGTEAF
- TRBJ2-7 TRBV11-3 ASRPPGTGAYEQY
once TRBJ1-3 TRBV27 ASSPSGGAPGNTIY
- TRBJ2-1 TRBV2 ASAPGSSGYNEQF
few TRBJ2-2 TRBV19 ASSIPPGQGTGELF
- TRBJ2-2 TRBV21-1 ASSKVRGNTGELF
- TRBJ2-3 TRBV7-2 ASSSGVAGGGDTQY
- TRBJ2-3 TRBV10-1 ASSEPISDTQY
- TRBJ1-4 TRBV11-3 ASSPQGNSGEKLF
once TRBJ2-5 TRBV5-6 ASSPGTSGGETQY
- TRBJ2-2 TRBV10-3 AILAGTNTGELF
- TRBJ1-4 TRBV6-5 ASSYSRDSYNEKLF
- TRBJ1-3 TRBV5-4 ASREGQTSGNTIY
- TRBJ2-7 TRBV13 ASSPPRSSGRNYEQY
- TRBJ1-4 TRBV18 ASSPAGQDVEKLF
few TRBJ1-1 TRBV6-5 ASSYSTGGPEAF
- TRBJ1-2 TRBV11-3 ASSLGDYGYT
- TRBJ2-7 TRBV7-9 ASSLKGASGSYEQY
few TRBJ2-5 TRBV7-2 ASSLATGEGTQY
once TRBJ2-7 TRBV27 ASSFQGGGSYEQY
- TRBJ1-5 TRBV27 ASSFGAGAGQPQH
few TRBJ1-4 TRBV5-6 ASSSPGGAMGTNEKLF
once TRBJ2-1 TRBV18 ASSQTKVGHNEQF
- TRBJ1-2 TRBV28 ASSSGDGYT
- TRBJ2-3 TRBV5-4 ASSDRGRGTDTQY
- TRBJ1-5 TRBV7-2 ASSQDSYQPQH